This paragraph covers one T cell receptor beta chain sequence. Its antigen is not known. The data were obtained in a study of cytomegalovirus exposure and HLA in healthy donors. Those who donated were healthy bone marrow donors. Germline values: CDR1 LNHDA, CDR2 SQIVND (reference sequence). The CDR3 has 15 amino acids. V lost 7 bases, J lost 0 bases, and 13 bases lay in between. This PCR relied on a set of 60 Vbeta primers and 13 Jbeta primers. Libraries were prepared by immunoSEQ multiplex PCR; TCRdb keeps only in-frame clonotypes and omits some of them. The sample records under 200,000 clones, roughly 85% being singletons. The study's findings and limits: Among TCR beta chains, those listed as cytomegalovirus-associated numbered more than 150. Using a false discovery rate of 0.05, a later analysis showed that 15,000 to 20,000 TCR beta sequences were associated with HLA alleles. Among immune exposure information, only CMV serostatus was available.

The origin of this receptor is a woman in her thirties or forties in good health and CMV-seronegative. The chain combines TRBV19 with TRBJ1-5; maybe TRBD1 (5 bases). Specimen: PBMCs. CDR3 DNA: TGTGCCAGTACCAGAACCGACAGTAGCAATCAGCCCCAGCATTTT. Its translation: CASTRTDSSNQPQHF.